These 16 T cell receptor beta chains were all obtained from the same sample, sequenced in a study of shared clonotypes between healthy human individuals. Only in-frame clones appear in the TCRdb table, and some are missing; sequencing was by immunoSEQ multiplex PCR. The sample lists 2 million to 2.5 million clones; 90% to 95% were seen once. Sequenced input: naive CD4+ T cells sorted from blood. Subset defined: CD45RA+ positively selected. The receptor set was obtained from a man between 18 and 29 years old in good health.

This rearrangement joins TRBV10-1 to TRBJ2-5; D uncertain. With 0 bases removed from V and 4 bases from J, the gap between germline ends came to 0 bases. Germline-derived CDR1 and CDR2 are WNHNN and SYGVQD (reference sequence). This CDR3 is built from 11 residues. The CDR3 here is CASSESETQYF. The CDR3 DNA follows: TGCGCCAGCAGTGAGTCAGAGACCCAGTACTTC.

The V gene is TRBV9, the J gene TRBJ2-7; TRBD2 matches 8 bases. Germline CDR1 is SGDLS and CDR2 is YYNGEE. The CDR3 contains 15 residues. V gave up 0 bases and J gave up 8 bases; unmatched junction bases: 10. As DNA, the CDR3 is TGTGCCAGCAGCGTAGCAATAGCGGGGAATTTCAAGCAGTACTTC. It specifies CASSVAIAGNFKQYF.

V gene TRBV6-5 combines with J gene TRBJ2-1; perhaps D is TRBD1 or TRBD2 (5 bases each). V lost 2 bases to trimming and J lost 7 bases, with 18 bases between them. The V gene's germline CDR1 is MNHEY and CDR2 SVGAGI. CDR3 length equals 16 residues. The CDR3 here is CASSYGGVILMNEQFF. In DNA, the CDR3 is TGTGCCAGCAGTTACGGGGGTGTTATCCTTATGAATGAGCAGTTCTTC.

The V gene is TRBV4-1, the J gene TRBJ1-1; no clear D gene. This CDR3 region has 17 residues. From germline, CDR1 is MGHRA and CDR2 YSYEKL. V lost 0 bases and J 1 base, leaving 15 bases between the germline ends. Here the CDR3 reads CASSQDNFWTANTEAFF. The CDR3 DNA sequence: TGCGCCAGCAGCCAAGATAATTTTTGGACGGCGAACACTGAAGCTTTCTTT.

The chain couples TRBV2 to TRBJ1-2; TRBD1 might be the D (6 bases). Germline lookup yields CDR1 SNHLY and CDR2 FYNNEI. The CDR3 is made up of 14 amino acids. V lost 6 bases and J 7 bases, leaving 18 bases between the germline ends. The CDR3, as DNA: TGTGCCAGCAGGGGGCCGGGACAATCCTCTGGCTACACCTTC. It codes for CASRGPGQSSGYTF.

The chain carries TRBV27 and TRBJ1-6; D unclear. The CDR3 consists of 15 residues. V lost 0 bases and J 10 bases, leaving 13 bases between the germline ends. The germline gives CDR1 MNHEY, CDR2 SMNVEV (reference sequence). The CDR3 DNA reads TGTGCCAGCAGTTTATCTCCAGTAATTAAGTCACCCCTCCACTTT. This gives the protein CASSLSPVIKSPLHF.

The V call is TRBV9, the J call TRBJ2-7; 8 bases line up with TRBD1. This CDR3 spans 13 amino acids. Trimming cost V 3 bases and J 4 bases; bases outside gene matches: 3. The germline V gene has CDR1 SGDLS and CDR2 YYNGEE. DNA for the CDR3: TGTGCCAGCAGCGGGGGGGACAGGTACGAGCAGTACTTC. This gives the protein CASSGGDRYEQYF.

This chain connects TRBV6-9 to TRBJ2-7, with D possibly called TRBD1 or TRBD2 (5 bases each). Germline lookup yields CDR1 MNHGY and CDR2 SVAAGI. The V and J ends lost 7 bases and 5 bases respectively, with 15 bases between them. The CDR3 length is 13 residues. The CDR3 sequence is CASTPGAPHEQYF. CDR3 DNA sequence: TGTGCCAGCACTCCCGGGGCCCCCCACGAGCAGTACTTC.

The CDR3 sequence is CASSFRLAGAQTQYF. For the CDR3, the DNA is TGTGCCAGCAGCTTTCGACTAGCGGGGGCCCAGACCCAGTACTTC. The chain combines TRBV11-1 with TRBJ2-5; 12 bases are shared with TRBD2. V dropped 3 bases and J dropped 6; count of bases not matched to a gene: 5. This CDR3 comprises 15 residues. CDR1 and CDR2 (germline): SGHAT, FQDESV (reference sequence).

The V call is TRBV6-5, the J call TRBJ1-3, with 8 bases aligning to TRBD1. V was clipped by 9 bases and J by 4 bases; unmatched bases: 2. This CDR3 is 12 amino acids long. Germline V gene sequence: CDR1 MNHEY, CDR2 SVGAGI. The CDR3 here is CASGQGGNTIYF. In DNA, the CDR3 is TGTGCCAGTGGACAGGGCGGAAACACCATATATTTT.

The chain combines TRBV14 with TRBJ1-1; TRBD1 matches 10 bases. CDR3 size: 13 residues. With 10 bases clipped from V and 11 bases from J, the junction kept 13 bases outside the gene matches. The germline V gene encodes CDR1 SGHDN and CDR2 FVKESK. The CDR3 nucleotides read TGTGCCATCATGCCGGGACAGGGGATTTCGGCTTTCTTT. Protein: CAIMPGQGISAFF.

The chain combines TRBV30 with TRBJ1-1, with unresolved D. The germline V gene encodes CDR1 GTSNPN and CDR2 SVGIG (reference sequence). Trimming removed 3 bases at V and 5 bases at J, with 13 bases between. The CDR3 contains 13 residues. The CDR3 protein is CAWRELGRTEAFF. The CDR3 DNA reads as TGTGCCTGGAGAGAGTTGGGGAGGACTGAAGCTTTCTTT.

Turning to this clone: The identical CDR3 is also encoded by other nucleotide sequences in the sample. The J gene is TRBJ2-7, the V gene TRBV28; D is uncertain. V was cut by 6 bases and J by 0 bases, with 6 bases left in between. The CDR3 extends over 12 amino acids. Per germline, CDR1 MDHEN and CDR2 SYDVKM. The CDR3 reads CASRLSSYEQYF. CDR3 DNA: TGTGCCAGCAGGCTGAGCTCCTACGAGCAGTACTTC.

This chain connects TRBV23-1 to TRBJ2-5; D ambiguous. TRBV23-1 is an ORF; its function is uncertain. V shed 11 bases and J shed 7 bases, with 17 bases lying between them. CDR3 size: 12 residues. The CDR3 sequence: CAPRGSSRTQYF. Written as DNA, the CDR3 is TGCGCCCCCCGAGGTTCTAGTAGGACCCAGTACTTC.

This chain joins TRBV19 and TRBJ1-6; D not resolved. The ends were cut back, 5 bases at V and 3 bases at J, with 8 bases in the middle. The CDR3 covers 14 residues. Germline V gene sequence: CDR1 LNHDA, CDR2 SQIVND (reference sequence). Here the CDR3 reads CASSGGFYNSPLHF. Here the CDR3 DNA reads TGTGCCAGTAGTGGAGGGTTCTATAATTCACCCCTCCACTTT.

Notes on this clone: The DNA is omitted, as the CDR3 cannot be located on it reliably, and the CDR3 follows TCRdb's listing. This chain uses TRBV6-5 with TRBJ2-7; the table assigns TRBD1, which was not confirmed against the DNA. The CDR3 spans 15 residues, counting both ends. Germline assignment: CDR1 MNHEY and CDR2 SVGAGI. The CDR3 protein is CASSSSTGSSYEQYF.